The 24 T cell receptor beta chains in this list originate from one sample, sequenced in a study of a mutant IDH1 vaccine in newly diagnosed glioma. As for time point: week 23, last vaccination. Topical imiquimod accompanied each vaccine dose, which consisted of 300 ug of mutant IDH1 20-mer peptide. These TCRs are of unknown antigen specificity. This table comes from immunoSEQ multiplex PCR, and its TCRdb copy is limited to in-frame clones, with some not included. The sample shows around 39,000 clones, about 88% of them seen only once. Source: PBMCs, taken from a glioma patient whose treatment included an IDH1 peptide vaccine. These receptors came from a woman aged 18-35 years with glioma. Some clones in this sample may be carry-over from other donors' samples.

V gene TRBV7-2 combines with J gene TRBJ2-1; D is perhaps TRBD2 (6 bases). This CDR3 is 15 amino acids long. Germline V CDR1 and CDR2: SGHTA, FQGNSA. Trimming left V 0 bases short and J 3 bases short, with 9 bases between. The CDR3 DNA sequence: TGTGCCAGCAGCTTAGCTGGAGGGATCTACAATGAGCAGTTCTTC. Amino acid sequence: CASSLAGGIYNEQFF.

The chain recombines TRBV19 with TRBJ1-2; 10 bases are shared with TRBD1. The CDR3 runs 14 residues. Germline trimming cut 6 bases from V and 6 bases from J; bases unmatched to any gene: 7. The V gene's germline CDR1 is LNHDA and CDR2 SQIVND (reference sequence). As DNA, the CDR3 is TGTGCCAGTAGGCCGGACAGGGGGACACATGGCTACACCTTC. Encoded protein: CASRPDRGTHGYTF.

This chain joins TRBV15 and TRBJ2-7; weak D call: TRBD1 (6 bases). From germline, CDR1 is LNHNV and CDR2 YYDKDF (reference sequence). Trimming removed 5 bases at V and 3 bases at J, with 17 bases between. The CDR3 loop spans 15 amino acids. CDR3 coding DNA: TGTGCCACCAGCGGTATTTCAGGGGCCGGCTACGAGCAGTACTTC. This translates into CATSGISGAGYEQYF.

The chain recombines TRBV7-8 with TRBJ2-4, with D possibly TRBD1 on 6 matching bases. This CDR3 spans 19 amino acids. Trimming left V 5 bases short and J 1 base short, with 24 bases between. Per germline, CDR1 SGHVS and CDR2 FQNEAQ. DNA for the CDR3: TGTGCCAGCAGCCTCCGGACAGTACCCCCCCCGGAGGCCAAAAACATTCAGTACTTC. It is translated as CASSLRTVPPPEAKNIQYF. Drawing the rest from reference TRBV7-8 and TRBJ2-4, the complete variable domain is GAGVSQSPRYKVAKRGQDVALRCDPISGHVSLFWYQQALGQGPEFLTYFQNEAQLDKSGLPSDRFFAERPEGSVSTLKIQRTQQEDSAVYLCASSLRTVPPPEAKNIQYFGAGTRLSVL.

This clone has more than one count but fewer than ten. The genes are TRBV13 and TRBJ1-5, with a possible D match to TRBD1 (6 bases). V was shortened by 1 base and J by 2 bases, with 6 bases between the two germline ends. The CDR3 runs to 14 residues. Germline V gene data show CDR1 as PRHDT and CDR2 as FYEKMQ (reference sequence). CDR3 nucleotides: TGTGCCAGCAGCTTAGCAGGGGGCAATCAGCCCCAGCATTTT. It translates to CASSLAGGNQPQHF.

V is TRBV18 and J is TRBJ1-5; D ambiguous. The CDR3 runs 13 residues. V shed 3 bases and J shed 5 bases, with 8 bases lying between them. Germline V gene sequence: CDR1 KGHSH, CDR2 LQKENI. As DNA, the CDR3 is TGTGCCAGCTCACCTGACATCTATCAGCCCCAGCATTTT. Protein sequence: CASSPDIYQPQHF.

The chain has TRBV19 and TRBJ2-7; 9 bases align to TRBD1. The CDR3 covers 14 residues. The trim removed 3 bases at V and 2 bases at J, leaving 2 bases unmatched. Germline V gene sequence: CDR1 LNHDA, CDR2 SQIVND (reference sequence). For the CDR3, the DNA is TGTGCCAGTAGTATGACAGGGGGGGCCTACGAGCAGTACTTC. Translated: CASSMTGGAYEQYF. The whole variable domain, filled in from reference TRBV19 and TRBJ2-7, reads DGGITQSPKYLFRKEGQNVTLSCEQNLNHDAMYWYRQDPGQGLRLIYYSQIVNDFQKGDIAEGYSVSREKKESFPLTVTSAQKNPTAFYLCASSMTGGAYEQYFGPGTRLTVT.

The chain employs TRBV6-5 and TRBJ2-7; 7 nucleotides align to TRBD1. V lost 0 bases, J lost 3 bases, and 5 bases stayed unmatched. CDR1 and CDR2 (germline): MNHEY, SVGAGI. The length of the CDR3 is 15 residues. The CDR3 sequence: CASSYSTGPHYEQYF. In nucleotides, the CDR3 is TGTGCCAGCAGTTACTCGACAGGGCCTCACTACGAGCAGTACTTC.

The rearrangement uses TRBV5-4 and TRBJ2-7, with 9 bases matching TRBD2. Per the germline V gene, CDR1 is SGHNT and CDR2 is YYREEE (reference sequence). Trimming cost V 2 bases and J 4 bases; bases outside gene matches: 7. CDR3 length: 15 residues. This chain's CDR3 is CASSLGAGGIYEQYF. The CDR3 bases are TGTGCCAGCAGCTTAGGAGCGGGAGGAATATACGAGCAGTACTTC.

This rearrangement joins TRBV7-2 to TRBJ2-7; D not resolved. Germline loops: CDR1 SGHTA, CDR2 FQGNSA. This CDR3 region has 12 residues. V dropped 3 bases and J dropped 5 bases, with 8 bases sitting between them. CDR3 bases: TGTGCCAGCAGCTTTTTGCAGAACGAGCAGTACTTC. It yields the protein CASSFLQNEQYF. Full variable domain (rest looked up from reference TRBV7-2 and TRBJ2-7): GAGVSQSPSNKVTEKGKDVELRCDPISGHTALYWYRQSLGQGLEFLIYFQGNSAPDKSGLPSDRFSAERTGGSVSTLTIQRTQQEDSAVYLCASSFLQNEQYFGPGTRLTVT.

This chain uses TRBV15 with TRBJ2-2; TRBD2 matches 9 bases. The trim removed 5 bases at V and 2 bases at J, leaving 15 bases unmatched. Germline CDR1 and CDR2: LNHNV and YYDKDF (reference sequence). The CDR3 contains 19 residues. DNA of the CDR3: TGTGCCACCAGCGGACTTACTGGACTAGCGCCGATTAACACCGGGGAGCTGTTTTTT. It is translated as CATSGLTGLAPINTGELFF.

The table lists this clone with a count of one. The chain links TRBV19 to TRBJ1-4; D is uncertain. From germline, CDR1 is LNHDA and CDR2 SQIVND (reference sequence). The ends were cut back, 6 bases at V and 8 bases at J, with 22 bases in the middle. CDR3 length: 16 amino acids. CDR3 residues: CASSPPEQLEGEKLFF. The CDR3 nucleotides are TGTGCCAGTAGCCCACCGGAACAGCTAGAAGGGGAAAAACTGTTTTTT. Filled out from reference TRBV19 and TRBJ1-4, the complete variable domain reads DGGITQSPKYLFRKEGQNVTLSCEQNLNHDAMYWYRQDPGQGLRLIYYSQIVNDFQKGDIAEGYSVSREKKESFPLTVTSAQKNPTAFYLCASSPPEQLEGEKLFFGSGTQLSVL.

The gene calls are TRBV7-2 and TRBJ2-5, with 8 bases matching TRBD2. J gave up 5 bases and V 1 base, and 12 bases lay outside the gene matches. Germline assignment: CDR1 SGHTA and CDR2 FQGNSA. This CDR3 contains 17 residues. For the CDR3, the DNA is TGTGCCAGCAGCTTAGAGCCTCCAGCGGGAGATTGGGAGACCCAGTACTTC. It encodes CASSLEPPAGDWETQYF.

The chain is built from TRBV13 and TRBJ2-2; 11 nucleotides align to TRBD2. This CDR3 is 14 amino acids long. CDR1 is PRHDT and CDR2 is FYEKMQ in the germline V gene (reference sequence). Losses at the gene ends were 6 bases for V and 8 bases for J; bases not matched to a gene: 5. CDR3 loop: CASSSSGGTGELFF. CDR3 in DNA: TGTGCCAGCAGTTCTAGCGGGGGGACGGGGGAGCTGTTTTTT.

V usage is TRBV19 and J usage is TRBJ1-2; D remains ambiguous. CDR3 length: 14 amino acids. CDR1 is LNHDA, CDR2 SQIVND, per germline (reference sequence). Trimming stripped 7 bases from V and 2 bases from J, with 14 bases between. The CDR3 DNA reads as TGTGCCAGTAACCTCCAGTTGGGAAACTATGGCTACACCTTC. Its protein is CASNLQLGNYGYTF.

Turning to this clone: At one end, the junction sequence differs from germline, possibly due to a read error. This chain connects TRBV7-7 to TRBJ1-1; possibly TRBD1 for D (6 bases). This CDR3 has 14 amino acids. Germline CDR1 reads SSHAT; CDR2 reads FNYEAQ (reference sequence). As DNA, the CDR3 is TGTGCTAGCAGCTTAGCGGGGGCTTTCACTGAAGCTTTCTTT. This encodes CASSLAGAFTEAFF.

The chain carries TRBV11-2 and TRBJ1-1; tentative D call: TRBD1 (6 bases). This CDR3 is built from 15 residues. CDR1 and CDR2 (germline): SGHAT, FQNNGV. With 7 bases removed from V and 4 bases from J, the gap between germline ends came to 19 bases. For the CDR3, the DNA is TGTGCCAGCACCCAGCGGGGGGCGCTGGCCACTGAAGCTTTCTTT. Translated, it gives CASTQRGALATEAFF.

In its sample, this clone was seen once. The chain links TRBV30 to TRBJ2-1; D not resolved. CDR3 size: 13 residues. V dropped 0 bases and J dropped 5 bases, with 8 bases sitting between them. CDR1 GTSNPN and CDR2 SVGIG come from the germline V gene (reference sequence). As DNA, the CDR3 is TGTGCCTGGAGTGTACTCTCGCACAATGAGCAGTTCTTC. This encodes CAWSVLSHNEQFF.

The chain couples TRBV5-1 to TRBJ2-2; 9 nucleotides agree with TRBD1. Germline lookup yields CDR1 SGHRS and CDR2 YFSETQ. The V and J ends lost 8 bases and 3 bases, in that order; junction bases with no gene match: 8. This CDR3 region has 15 residues. CDR3 bases: TGCGCCAGTCACCGGGACAGGGTGGACACCGGGGAGCTGTTTTTT. Translating it yields CASHRDRVDTGELFF.

The CDR3 sequence is CASSLAGGSTDTQYF. The CDR3 nucleotides are TGTGCCAGCAGCTTAGCGGGGGGGAGCACAGATACGCAGTATTTT. The gene calls are TRBV13 and TRBJ2-3, with 8 bases that match TRBD2. CDR1 is PRHDT and CDR2 is FYEKMQ in the germline V gene (reference sequence). This CDR3 contains 15 residues. The V and J ends lost 1 base and 0 bases, in that order; junction bases with no gene match: 0.

The J gene is TRBJ1-2, the V gene TRBV7-9, with TRBD1 matching over 9 bases. Germline lookup yields CDR1 SEHNR and CDR2 FQNEAQ (reference sequence). Trimming removed 5 bases from V and 4 bases from J; junction bases left unmatched: 17. This CDR3 contains 18 residues. CDR3 region: CASSLRTGADAATYGYTF. The CDR3 nucleotides are TGTGCCAGCAGCCTACGGACAGGGGCAGACGCCGCCACCTATGGCTACACCTTC.

The rearrangement links TRBV6-1 to TRBJ1-6, with TRBD1 identical over 9 bases. The CDR3 length is 14 residues. The germline V gene has CDR1 MNHNS and CDR2 SASEGT. The trim removed 7 bases at V and 10 bases at J, leaving 8 bases unmatched. This CDR3 is CASTQGQGVSPLHF. The DNA of the CDR3 is TGTGCCAGCACCCAGGGACAGGGAGTGTCACCCCTCCACTTT.

The chain uses TRBV4-1 and TRBJ2-5; 8 bases are shared with TRBD2. This CDR3 comprises 16 residues. Germline V CDR1 and CDR2: MGHRA, YSYEKL. Trimming at V came to 1 base and at J to 3 bases, leaving 7 bases not matched to a gene. CDR3 sequence (DNA): TGCGCCAGCAGCCAAGGACTCGGGGGGGGGAAAGAGACCCAGTACTTC. This sequence encodes CASSQGLGGGKETQYF.

The V call is TRBV28, the J call TRBJ1-2; weak D call: TRBD1 (5 bases). The V gene lost 6 bases and the J gene lost 7 bases, with 15 bases spanning the gap. The CDR3 totals 13 residues. Germline V gene data show CDR1 as MDHEN and CDR2 as SYDVKM. DNA of the CDR3: TGTGCCAGCAGAACCGGGACCCTCGGTGGCTACACCTTC. Amino acid sequence: CASRTGTLGGYTF.